This T cell receptor (beta chain) was recorded in a study of identifying expanded T cells in peripheral blood. The V and J ends lost 6 bases and 1 base respectively, with 3 bases between them. CDR3 length: 11 amino acids. The V gene's germline CDR1 is SGHNT and CDR2 YENEEA. Sequencing used immunoSEQ multiplex PCR; TCRdb keeps in-frame clones, though not all of them. The repertoire includes around 100,000 clones, roughly 88% of them detected once, and about 5.9% sits in the top ten. The sequenced material came from blood. This rearrangement joins TRBV11-3 to TRBJ1-1; D remains unclear. This TCR was sampled from a person aged 18 to 70 in good health. CDR3 sequence (DNA): TGTGCCAGCAGAAGGAACACTGAAGCTTTCTTT. It codes for CASRRNTEAFF.